This TCR beta chain came from a study of blood T cells in healthy people across ages. A second PCR, run for about 6 to 11 cycles, used a sample-barcoded 5' primer plus a J-beta primer mix. Every cDNA molecule bore a tag from a template-switch adaptor containing 12 random nucleotides. TCRdb recomputed calls from the 5' RACE reads with MiXCR, one row per CDR3 protein. The data hold some 900,000 distinct CDR3 sequences, with 40% to 60% observed a single time. Peripheral blood, about 9.3 milliliters per donor, was collected. The germline gives CDR1 LGHNA, CDR2 YNFKEQ. This CDR3 is built from 14 residues. Input material: blood. The chain combines TRBV4-2 with TRBJ2-4; D might be TRBD1 (5 bases). The J call may be mistaken, given a closer DNA end match to TRBJ2-7. The sequence came from a man aged 25-45 years in good health. Written as DNA, the CDR3 is TGTGCCAGCAGCCAGACGGACACGTACTACGAGCAGTACTTC. Encoded protein: CASSQTDTYYEQYF.